Below, one T cell receptor (beta chain) is given with its context. This sample is drawn from a study of blood T cell repertoires in COVID-19. Study information: Nucleic acid was either cDNA or gDNA, and it came from T cells, B-cell-depleted T cells, or PBMCs.

Germline V CDR1 and CDR2: LNHDA, SQIVND (reference sequence). V lost 7 bases to trimming and J lost 11 bases, with 21 bases between them. The CDR3 consists of 15 residues. Profiled with immunoSEQ multiplex PCR; TCRdb holds only in-frame clones, not every one. This sample has about 24,000 clones; 85% to 90% occur once, and the top ten carry approximately 27%. V and J are TRBV19 and TRBJ1-6, with D possibly being TRBD1 (6 bases). The receptor's source is an older man with COVID-19, enrolled during active disease. The sequencing sample was made of peripheral blood. The CDR3 is CASTPTGHLVAPLHF. CDR3 coding DNA: TGTGCCAGTACCCCAACAGGGCACCTGGTTGCACCCCTCCACTTT. Looking up the rest from reference TRBV19 and TRBJ1-6 gives the full variable domain: DGGITQSPKYLFRKEGQNVTLSCEQNLNHDAMYWYRQDPGQGLRLIYYSQIVNDFQKGDIAEGYSVSREKKESFPLTVTSAQKNPTAFYLCASTPTGHLVAPLHFGNGTRLTVT.